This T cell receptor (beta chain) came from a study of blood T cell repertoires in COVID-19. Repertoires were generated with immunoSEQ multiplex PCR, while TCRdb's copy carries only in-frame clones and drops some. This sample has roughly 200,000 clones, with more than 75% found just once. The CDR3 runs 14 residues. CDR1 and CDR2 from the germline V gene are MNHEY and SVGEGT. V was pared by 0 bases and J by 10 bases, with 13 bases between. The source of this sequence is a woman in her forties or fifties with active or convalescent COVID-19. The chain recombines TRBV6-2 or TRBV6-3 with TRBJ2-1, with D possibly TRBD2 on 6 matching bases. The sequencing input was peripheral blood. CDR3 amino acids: CASSYSRAGREQFF. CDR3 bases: TGTGCCAGCAGTTACTCGAGGGCGGGACGAGAGCAGTTCTTC.